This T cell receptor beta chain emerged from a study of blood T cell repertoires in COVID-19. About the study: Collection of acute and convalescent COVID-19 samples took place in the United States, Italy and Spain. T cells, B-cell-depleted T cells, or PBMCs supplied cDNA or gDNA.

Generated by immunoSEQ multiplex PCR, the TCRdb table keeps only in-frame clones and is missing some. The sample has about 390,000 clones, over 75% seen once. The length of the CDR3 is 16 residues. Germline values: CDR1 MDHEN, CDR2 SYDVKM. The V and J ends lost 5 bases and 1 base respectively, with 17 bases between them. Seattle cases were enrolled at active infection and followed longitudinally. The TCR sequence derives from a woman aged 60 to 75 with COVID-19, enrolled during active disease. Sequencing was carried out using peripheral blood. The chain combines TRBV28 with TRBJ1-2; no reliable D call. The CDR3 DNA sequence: TGTGCCAGCAGTGCTCAGAATCTACCTAGTAACTATGGCTACACCTTC. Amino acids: CASSAQNLPSNYGYTF.